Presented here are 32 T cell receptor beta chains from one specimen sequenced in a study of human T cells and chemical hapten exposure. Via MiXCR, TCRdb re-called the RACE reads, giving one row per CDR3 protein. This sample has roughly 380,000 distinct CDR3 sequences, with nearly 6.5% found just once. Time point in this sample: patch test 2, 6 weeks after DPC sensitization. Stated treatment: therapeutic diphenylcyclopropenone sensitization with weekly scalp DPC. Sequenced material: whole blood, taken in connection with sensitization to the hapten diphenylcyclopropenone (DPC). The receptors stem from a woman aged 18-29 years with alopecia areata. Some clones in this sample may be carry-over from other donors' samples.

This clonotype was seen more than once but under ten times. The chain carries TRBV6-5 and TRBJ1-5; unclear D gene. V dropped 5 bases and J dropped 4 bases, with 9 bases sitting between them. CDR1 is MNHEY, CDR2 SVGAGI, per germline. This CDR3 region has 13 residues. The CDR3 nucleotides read TGTGCCAGCAGTACCCGGGAAAATCAGCCCCAGCATTTT. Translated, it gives CASSTRENQPQHF.

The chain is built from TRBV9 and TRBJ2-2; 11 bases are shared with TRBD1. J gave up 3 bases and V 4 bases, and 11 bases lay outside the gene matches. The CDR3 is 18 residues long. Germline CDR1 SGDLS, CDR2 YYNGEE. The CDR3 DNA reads TGTGCCAGCAGCTTTTGGACAGGGGGCGTCTTGGACACCGGGGAGCTGTTTTTT. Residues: CASSFWTGGVLDTGELFF. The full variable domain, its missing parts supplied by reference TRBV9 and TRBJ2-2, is DSGVTQTPKHLITATGQRVTLRCSPRSGDLSVYWYQQSLDQGLQFLIQYYNGEERAKGNILERFSAQQFPDLHSELNLSSLELGDSALYFCASSFWTGGVLDTGELFFGEGSRLTVL.

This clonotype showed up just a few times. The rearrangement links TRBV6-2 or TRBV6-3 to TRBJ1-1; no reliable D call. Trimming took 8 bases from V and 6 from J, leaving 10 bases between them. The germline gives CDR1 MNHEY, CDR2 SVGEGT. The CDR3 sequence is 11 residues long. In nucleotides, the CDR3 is TGTGCCAGCGGGCTTTACTCTGAAGCTTTCTTT. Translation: CASGLYSEAFF.

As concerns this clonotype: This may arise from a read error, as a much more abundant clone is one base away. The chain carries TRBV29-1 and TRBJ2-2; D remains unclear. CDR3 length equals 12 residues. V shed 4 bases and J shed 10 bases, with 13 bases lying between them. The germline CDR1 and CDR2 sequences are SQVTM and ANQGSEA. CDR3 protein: CSVAGESVELFF. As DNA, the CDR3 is TGCAGCGTTGCTGGGGAATCAGTGGAGCTGTTTTTT.

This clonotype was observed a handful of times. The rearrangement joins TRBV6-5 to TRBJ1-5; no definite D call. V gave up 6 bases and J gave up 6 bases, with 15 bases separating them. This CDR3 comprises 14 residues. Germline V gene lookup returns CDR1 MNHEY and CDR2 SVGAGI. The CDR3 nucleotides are TGTGCCAGCAGCCCGGACTCGGTCTTTCAGCCCCAGCATTTT. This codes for CASSPDSVFQPQHF.

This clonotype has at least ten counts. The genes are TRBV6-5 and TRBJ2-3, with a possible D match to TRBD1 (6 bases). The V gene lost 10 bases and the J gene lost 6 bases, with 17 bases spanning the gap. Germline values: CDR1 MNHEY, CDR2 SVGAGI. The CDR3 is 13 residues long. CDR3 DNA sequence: TGTGCCACCAAAATGCAGGGGATTGATACGCAGTATTTT. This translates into CATKMQGIDTQYF.

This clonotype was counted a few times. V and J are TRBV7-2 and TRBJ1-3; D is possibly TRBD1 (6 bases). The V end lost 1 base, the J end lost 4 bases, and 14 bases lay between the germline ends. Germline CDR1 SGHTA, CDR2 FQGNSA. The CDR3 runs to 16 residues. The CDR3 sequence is CASSLVTGASGNTIYF. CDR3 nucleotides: TGTGCCAGCAGCTTAGTTACGGGGGCATCAGGAAACACCATATATTTT.

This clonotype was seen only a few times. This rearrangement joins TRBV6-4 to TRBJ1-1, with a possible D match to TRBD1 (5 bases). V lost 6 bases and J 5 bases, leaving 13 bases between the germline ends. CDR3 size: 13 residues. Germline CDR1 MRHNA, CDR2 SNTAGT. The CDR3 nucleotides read TGTGCCAGCAGCCGACGGGAGGGGACTGAAGCTTTCTTT. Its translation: CASSRREGTEAFF.

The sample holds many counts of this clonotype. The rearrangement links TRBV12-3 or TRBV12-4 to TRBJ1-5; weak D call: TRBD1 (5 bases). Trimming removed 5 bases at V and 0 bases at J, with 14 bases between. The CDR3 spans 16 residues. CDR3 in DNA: TGTGCCAGCAGTGGGGGATCAGCTTATAGCAATCAGCCCCAGCATTTT. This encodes CASSGGSAYSNQPQHF.

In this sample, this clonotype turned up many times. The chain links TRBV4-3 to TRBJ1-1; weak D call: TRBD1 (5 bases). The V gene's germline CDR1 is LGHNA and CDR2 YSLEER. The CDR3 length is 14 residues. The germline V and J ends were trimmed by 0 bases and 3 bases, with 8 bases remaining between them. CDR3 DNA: TGCGCCAGCAGCCAAGACAGGGAGGACACTGAAGCTTTCTTT. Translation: CASSQDREDTEAFF.

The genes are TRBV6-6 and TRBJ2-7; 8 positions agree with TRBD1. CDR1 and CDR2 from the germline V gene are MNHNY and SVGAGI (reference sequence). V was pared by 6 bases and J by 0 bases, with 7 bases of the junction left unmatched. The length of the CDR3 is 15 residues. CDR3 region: CASRPPGQASYEQYF. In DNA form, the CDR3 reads TGTGCCAGCAGGCCCCCGGGACAGGCCTCCTACGAGCAGTACTTC.

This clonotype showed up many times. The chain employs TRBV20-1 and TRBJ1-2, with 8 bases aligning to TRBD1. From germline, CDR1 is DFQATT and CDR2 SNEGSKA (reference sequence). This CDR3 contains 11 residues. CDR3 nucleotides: TGCAGAGCCGGGACAGGCTATGGCTACACCTTC. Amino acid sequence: CRAGTGYGYTF.

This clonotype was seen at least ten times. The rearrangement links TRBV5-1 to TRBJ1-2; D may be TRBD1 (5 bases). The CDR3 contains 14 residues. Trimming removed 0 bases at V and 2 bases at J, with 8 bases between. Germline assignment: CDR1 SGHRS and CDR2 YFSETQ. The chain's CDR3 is CASSLVGANYGYTF. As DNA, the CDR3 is TGCGCCAGCAGCTTGGTAGGGGCAAACTATGGCTACACCTTC.

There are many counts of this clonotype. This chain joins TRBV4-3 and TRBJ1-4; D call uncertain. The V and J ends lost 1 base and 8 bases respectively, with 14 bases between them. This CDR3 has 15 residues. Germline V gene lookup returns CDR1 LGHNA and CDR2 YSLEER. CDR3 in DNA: TGCGCCAGCAGCCAAGGTCTACAGTTGCTCGAAAAACTGTTTTTT. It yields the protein CASSQGLQLLEKLFF.

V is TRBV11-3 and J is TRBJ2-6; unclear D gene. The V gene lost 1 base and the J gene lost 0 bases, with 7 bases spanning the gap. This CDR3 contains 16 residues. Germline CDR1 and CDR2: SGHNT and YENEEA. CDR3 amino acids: CASSLGDHSGANVLTF. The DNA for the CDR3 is TGTGCCAGCAGCTTAGGAGACCACTCTGGGGCCAACGTCCTGACTTTC.

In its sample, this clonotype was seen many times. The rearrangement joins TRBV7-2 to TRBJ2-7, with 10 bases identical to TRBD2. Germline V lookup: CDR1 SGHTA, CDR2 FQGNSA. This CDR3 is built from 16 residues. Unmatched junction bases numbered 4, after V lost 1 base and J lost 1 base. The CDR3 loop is CASSLGPSGGSYEQYF. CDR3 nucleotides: TGTGCCAGCAGCTTAGGCCCTAGCGGGGGTTCCTACGAGCAGTACTTC.

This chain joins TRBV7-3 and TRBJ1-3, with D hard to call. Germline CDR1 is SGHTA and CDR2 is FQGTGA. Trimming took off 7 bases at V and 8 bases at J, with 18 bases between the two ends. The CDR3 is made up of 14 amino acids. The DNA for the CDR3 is TGTGCCAGCAACGAATGCTCAGGAAGGGACACCATATATTTT. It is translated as CASNECSGRDTIYF.

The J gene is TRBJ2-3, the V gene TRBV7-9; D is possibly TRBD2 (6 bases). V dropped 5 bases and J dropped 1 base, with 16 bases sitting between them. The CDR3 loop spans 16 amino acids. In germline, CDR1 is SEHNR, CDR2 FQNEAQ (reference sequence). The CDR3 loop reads CASSPIRGRRTDTQYF. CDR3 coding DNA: TGTGCCAGCAGCCCAATCCGGGGGAGACGCACAGATACGCAGTATTTT.

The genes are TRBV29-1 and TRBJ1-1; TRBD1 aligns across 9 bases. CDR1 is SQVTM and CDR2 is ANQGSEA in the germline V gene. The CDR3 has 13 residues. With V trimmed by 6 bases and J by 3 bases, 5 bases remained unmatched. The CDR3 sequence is CSVGTGKDTEAFF. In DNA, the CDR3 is TGCAGCGTGGGGACAGGGAAGGACACTGAAGCTTTCTTT.

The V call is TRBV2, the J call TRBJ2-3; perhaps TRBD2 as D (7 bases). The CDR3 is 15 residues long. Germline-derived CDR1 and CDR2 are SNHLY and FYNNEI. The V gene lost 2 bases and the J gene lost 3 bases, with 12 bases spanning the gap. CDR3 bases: TGTGCCAGCAGTGAAATGCGGGGGCAAACAGATACGCAGTATTTT. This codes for CASSEMRGQTDTQYF.

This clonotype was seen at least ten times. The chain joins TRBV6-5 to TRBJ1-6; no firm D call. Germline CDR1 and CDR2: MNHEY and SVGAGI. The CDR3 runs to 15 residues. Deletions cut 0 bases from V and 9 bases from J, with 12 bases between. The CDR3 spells CASSYSTGNGSPLHF. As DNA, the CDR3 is TGTGCCAGCAGTTACTCGACCGGTAATGGTTCACCCCTCCACTTT.

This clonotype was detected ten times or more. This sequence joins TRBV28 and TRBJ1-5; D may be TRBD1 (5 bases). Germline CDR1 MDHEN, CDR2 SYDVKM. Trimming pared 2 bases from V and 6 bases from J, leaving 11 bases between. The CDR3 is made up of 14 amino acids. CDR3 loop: CASSLRGAIQPQHF. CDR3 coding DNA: TGTGCCAGCAGTTTAAGGGGAGCCATTCAGCCCCAGCATTTT.

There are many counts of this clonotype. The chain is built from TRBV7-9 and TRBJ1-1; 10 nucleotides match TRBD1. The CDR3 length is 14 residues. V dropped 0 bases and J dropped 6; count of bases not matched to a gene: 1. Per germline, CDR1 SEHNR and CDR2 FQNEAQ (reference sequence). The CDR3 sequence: CASSLADRGPEAFF. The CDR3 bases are TGTGCCAGCAGCTTAGCCGACAGGGGGCCTGAAGCTTTCTTT.

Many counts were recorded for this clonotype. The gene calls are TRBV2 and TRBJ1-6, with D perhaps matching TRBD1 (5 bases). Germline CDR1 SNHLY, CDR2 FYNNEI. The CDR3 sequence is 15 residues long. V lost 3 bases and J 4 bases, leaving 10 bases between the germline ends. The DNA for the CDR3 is TGTGCCAGCAGTGAGCGGGGCCGATATAATTCACCCCTCCACTTT. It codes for CASSERGRYNSPLHF.

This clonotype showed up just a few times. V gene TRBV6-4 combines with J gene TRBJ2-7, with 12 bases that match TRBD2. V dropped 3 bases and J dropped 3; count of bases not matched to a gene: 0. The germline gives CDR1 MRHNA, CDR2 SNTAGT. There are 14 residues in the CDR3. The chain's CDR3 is CASSELAGGYEQYF. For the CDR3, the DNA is TGTGCCAGCAGTGAACTAGCGGGGGGCTACGAGCAGTACTTC.

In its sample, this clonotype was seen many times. The CDR3 is CASSGGGAYEQYF. CDR3 coding DNA: TGTGCCAGCAGCGGAGGGGGCGCTTACGAGCAGTACTTC. J is TRBJ2-7 and V is TRBV28, with D possibly matching TRBD1 (7 bases). Germline-derived CDR1 and CDR2 are MDHEN and SYDVKM. Trimming removed 6 bases from V and 4 bases from J, with 13 bases in between. CDR3 length: 13 amino acids.

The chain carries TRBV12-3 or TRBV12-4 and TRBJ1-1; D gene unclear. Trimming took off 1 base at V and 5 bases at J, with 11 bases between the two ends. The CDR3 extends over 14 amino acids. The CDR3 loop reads CASSLGGGVTEAFF. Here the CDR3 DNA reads TGTGCCAGCAGTTTAGGAGGCGGAGTGACTGAAGCTTTCTTT.

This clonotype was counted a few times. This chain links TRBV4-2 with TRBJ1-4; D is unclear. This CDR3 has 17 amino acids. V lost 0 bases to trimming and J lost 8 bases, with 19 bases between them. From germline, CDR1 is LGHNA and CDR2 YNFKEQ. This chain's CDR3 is CASSQDHIWELEEKLFF. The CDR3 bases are TGTGCCAGCAGCCAAGATCATATTTGGGAGTTGGAAGAAAAACTGTTTTTT.

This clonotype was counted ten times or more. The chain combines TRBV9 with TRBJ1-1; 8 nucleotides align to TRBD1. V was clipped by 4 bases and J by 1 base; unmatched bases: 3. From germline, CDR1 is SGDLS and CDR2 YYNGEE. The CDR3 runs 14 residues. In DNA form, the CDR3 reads TGTGCCAGCAGCCGGGGACAGGCGAACACTGAAGCTTTCTTT. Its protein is CASSRGQANTEAFF.

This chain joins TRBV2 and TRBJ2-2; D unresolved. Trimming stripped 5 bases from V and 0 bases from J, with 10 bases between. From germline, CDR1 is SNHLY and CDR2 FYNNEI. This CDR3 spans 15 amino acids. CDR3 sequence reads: CASSFSQANTGELFF. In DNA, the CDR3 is TGTGCCAGCAGTTTCTCGCAGGCGAACACCGGGGAGCTGTTTTTT. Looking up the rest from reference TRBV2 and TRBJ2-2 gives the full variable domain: EPEVTQTPSHQVTQMGQEVILRCVPISNHLYFYWYRQILGQKVEFLVSFYNNEISEKSEIFDDQFSVERPDGSNFTLKIRSTKLEDSAMYFCASSFSQANTGELFFGEGSRLTVL.

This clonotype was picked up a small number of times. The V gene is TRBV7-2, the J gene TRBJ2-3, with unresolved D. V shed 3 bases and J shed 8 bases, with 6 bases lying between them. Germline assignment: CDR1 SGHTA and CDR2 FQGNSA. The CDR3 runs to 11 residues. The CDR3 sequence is CASSFQATQYF. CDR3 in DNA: TGTGCCAGCAGCTTTCAGGCTACGCAGTATTTT.

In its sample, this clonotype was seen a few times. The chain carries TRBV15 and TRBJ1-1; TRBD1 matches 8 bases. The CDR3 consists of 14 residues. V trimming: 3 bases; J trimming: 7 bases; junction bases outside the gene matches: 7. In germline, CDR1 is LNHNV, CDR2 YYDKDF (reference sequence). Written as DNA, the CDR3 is TGTGCCACCAGCAGGAAAGACAGGGGCGTTGAAGCTTTCTTT. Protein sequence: CATSRKDRGVEAFF. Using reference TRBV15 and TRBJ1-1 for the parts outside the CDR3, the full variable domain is DAMVIQNPRYQVTQFGKPVTLSCSQTLNHNVMYWYQQKSSQAPKLLFHYYDKDFNNEADTPDNFQSRRPNTSFCFLDIRSPGLGDTAMYLCATSRKDRGVEAFFGQGTRLTVV.